The 20 T cell receptor beta chains listed next were all sequenced from one sample in a study of OX40 agonist ivuxolimab in advanced cancers. The protocol was immunoSEQ multiplex PCR, while the TCRdb copy is restricted to in-frame clones and leaves out a portion. In the table there are about 79,000 clones, about 91% of which are singletons. This specimen was CD4+ or CD8+ T cells sorted from blood, taken in a trial of the OX40 agonist ivuxolimab. Receptors originate from an adult with an advanced solid tumor such as melanoma, head and neck, liver or kidney cancer.

This chain uses TRBV29-1 with TRBJ2-2; 9 nucleotides match TRBD2. The CDR3 totals 16 residues. J was trimmed by 5 bases and V by 3 bases; bases with no gene match: 10. CDR1 is SQVTM, CDR2 ANQGSEA, per germline. The CDR3 spells CSVERGVAGVTGELFF. In nucleotides, the CDR3 is TGCAGCGTTGAGAGAGGGGTAGCGGGAGTGACCGGGGAGCTGTTTTTT.

The rearrangement links TRBV28 to TRBJ1-2; unclear D gene. CDR3 length: 11 residues. Germline CDR1 is MDHEN and CDR2 is SYDVKM. V was pared by 5 bases and J by 4 bases, with 5 bases between. The CDR3 reads CASSGGYGYTF. In DNA, the CDR3 is TGTGCCAGCAGTGGCGGCTATGGCTACACCTTC.

V usage is TRBV28 and J usage is TRBJ1-4, with 7 nucleotides matching TRBD1. Germline V lookup: CDR1 MDHEN, CDR2 SYDVKM. This CDR3 has 16 residues. Unmatched junction bases numbered 15, after V lost 6 bases and J lost 8 bases. The CDR3 region is CASSPTPPQGWEKLFF. CDR3 nucleotides: TGTGCCAGCAGCCCAACTCCCCCACAGGGGTGGGAAAAACTGTTTTTT.

This chain uses TRBV6-5 with TRBJ1-2; tentatively, D is TRBD1 (5 bases). V lost 6 bases, J lost 8 bases, and 13 bases lay in between. Germline V lookup: CDR1 MNHEY, CDR2 SVGAGI. This CDR3 comprises 12 residues. CDR3 bases: TGTGCCAGCAGATTGGCAGGGCTCGGCTACACCTTC. This codes for CASRLAGLGYTF.

The CDR3 nucleotides are TGCGCCAGCAGCATGACTAGCGGGAGTCGGCAAGAGACCCAGTACTTC. Its protein product is CASSMTSGSRQETQYF. The chain joins TRBV5-1 to TRBJ2-5; TRBD2 matches at 12 bases. V dropped 4 bases and J dropped 2; count of bases not matched to a gene: 6. In germline, CDR1 is SGHRS, CDR2 YFSETQ. This CDR3 has 16 residues.

V is TRBV27 and J is TRBJ1-5; D gene uncertain. The germline CDR1 and CDR2 sequences are MNHEY and SMNVEV (reference sequence). This CDR3 region has 13 residues. The V and J ends lost 0 bases and 5 bases respectively, with 5 bases between them. CDR3 bases: TGTGCCAGCAGTTTATCCAGGCATCAGCCCCAGCATTTT. The encoded protein is CASSLSRHQPQHF.

The gene calls are TRBV18 and TRBJ2-7, with TRBD2 matching over 9 bases. From germline, CDR1 is KGHSH and CDR2 LQKENI. J gave up 0 bases and V 4 bases, and 7 bases lay outside the gene matches. This CDR3 is 16 amino acids long. The CDR3: CASSLAGGSISYEQYF. In DNA, the CDR3 is TGTGCCAGCTCACTCGCGGGAGGGTCGATCTCCTACGAGCAGTACTTC.

This clone was recorded a few times. The rearrangement joins TRBV2 to TRBJ2-4; the D is unclear. Germline CDR1 reads SNHLY; CDR2 reads FYNNEI. Trimming took off 8 bases at V and 2 bases at J, with 7 bases between the two ends. The CDR3 spans 12 residues. CDR3 sequence: CASLGSKNIQYF. The DNA of the CDR3 is TGTGCCAGCCTAGGGTCCAAAAACATTCAGTACTTC.

The chain recombines TRBV6-1 with TRBJ2-3, with 13 bases identical to TRBD2. The germline V gene has CDR1 MNHNS and CDR2 SASEGT. There are 18 residues in the CDR3. V lost 4 bases and J lost 0; bases outside the gene matches: 7. CDR3 residues: CASSGQGGLAGSTDTQYF. The CDR3 DNA is TGTGCCAGCAGTGGACAGGGGGGACTAGCGGGGAGCACAGATACGCAGTATTTT.

The chain carries TRBV18 and TRBJ2-2; 9 nucleotides align to TRBD1. This CDR3 spans 16 amino acids. CDR1 KGHSH and CDR2 LQKENI come from the germline V gene. V lost 4 bases to trimming and J lost 3 bases; unmatched junction nucleotides: 6. The CDR3: CASSLWTGADTGELFF. In DNA form, the CDR3 reads TGTGCCAGCTCACTCTGGACAGGGGCGGACACCGGGGAGCTGTTTTTT. The variable domain in full, completed from reference TRBV18 and TRBJ2-2, reads NAGVMQNPRHLVRRRGQEARLRCSPMKGHSHVYWYRQLPEEGLKFMVYLQKENIIDESGMPKERFSAEFPKEGPSILRIQQVVRGDSAAYFCASSLWTGADTGELFFGEGSRLTVL.

V and J are TRBV7-2 and TRBJ1-3; no firm D call. Germline values: CDR1 SGHTA, CDR2 FQGNSA. This CDR3 is built from 15 residues. Deletions cut 2 bases from V and 0 bases from J, with 8 bases between. The CDR3 DNA reads as TGTGCCAGCAGCTTATCCCATTTCTCTGGAAACACCATATATTTT. It specifies CASSLSHFSGNTIYF.

This clone appeared a single time. The chain recombines TRBV28 with TRBJ2-5; no clear D. Germline V gene lookup returns CDR1 MDHEN and CDR2 SYDVKM. V dropped 3 bases and J dropped 9 bases, with 11 bases sitting between them. This CDR3 region has 12 residues. The CDR3 DNA reads TGTGCCAGCAGTTTGCTATCCGGGCCCCAGTACTTC. It translates to CASSLLSGPQYF.

This clone turned up a few times. The rearrangement links TRBV29-1 to TRBJ1-1; no reliable D call. CDR1 is SQVTM, CDR2 ANQGSEA, per germline. V lost 4 bases, J lost 4 bases, and 16 bases lay in between. CDR3 length equals 14 residues. DNA of the CDR3: TGCAGCGTTGTTCTAACGTCCTCGGGCACTGAAGCTTTCTTT. Encoded protein: CSVVLTSSGTEAFF.

The CDR3 loop reads CASSLPGTGELTQHF. The CDR3 DNA reads as TGTGCCAGCAGTTTGCCAGGGACAGGGGAGTTGACCCAGCATTTT. The chain combines TRBV28 with TRBJ1-5, with 10 bases matching TRBD1. CDR1 and CDR2 from the germline V gene are MDHEN and SYDVKM. The length of the CDR3 is 15 residues. V trimming: 3 bases; J trimming: 11 bases; junction bases outside the gene matches: 10.

The chain combines TRBV11-3 with TRBJ2-3; 7 bases are a match to TRBD2. In germline, CDR1 is SGHNT, CDR2 YENEEA. The CDR3 extends over 16 amino acids. V dropped 1 base and J dropped 4; count of bases not matched to a gene: 8. The CDR3 loop reads CASSLGQRDGADTQYF. CDR3 DNA sequence: TGTGCCAGCAGCTTAGGTCAGCGGGATGGGGCAGATACGCAGTATTTT. The complete variable domain, with remaining parts taken from reference TRBV11-3 and TRBJ2-3, reads EAGVVQSPRYKIIEKKQPVAFWCNPISGHNTLYWYLQNLGQGPELLIRYENEEAVDDSQLPKDRFSAERLKGVDSTLKIQPAELGDSAVYLCASSLGQRDGADTQYFGPGTRLTVL.

The rearrangement joins TRBV15 to TRBJ1-2; tentative D call: TRBD1 (6 bases). CDR3 length: 12 amino acids. Germline values: CDR1 LNHNV, CDR2 YYDKDF (reference sequence). The V end was cut by 5 bases, the J end by 4 bases, with 8 bases between. CDR3: CATSEGGYGYTF. DNA for the CDR3: TGTGCCACCAGCGAGGGGGGCTATGGCTACACCTTC.

The chain recombines TRBV28 with TRBJ1-5; the D is unclear. V was cut by 2 bases and J by 2 bases, with 10 bases left in between. This CDR3 comprises 15 residues. Germline values: CDR1 MDHEN, CDR2 SYDVKM. CDR3 loop: CASSLLSQGNQPQHF. The CDR3 coding sequence is TGTGCCAGCAGTTTACTATCACAAGGCAATCAGCCCCAGCATTTT.

The CDR3 loop reads CASSSGTGGAYRTNEKLFF. The CDR3 DNA is TGTGCCAGCAGCTCCGGGACAGGGGGCGCATATAGGACTAATGAAAAACTGTTTTTT. V gene TRBV5-4 combines with J gene TRBJ1-4, with 12 bases identical to TRBD1. Germline CDR1 reads SGHNT; CDR2 reads YYREEE (reference sequence). With V trimmed by 3 bases and J by 2 bases, 11 bases remained unmatched. The CDR3 spans 19 residues.

V usage is TRBV5-1 and J usage is TRBJ2-7; 8 nucleotides align to TRBD2. CDR3 length: 16 residues. With 4 bases clipped from V and 2 bases from J, the junction kept 11 bases outside the gene matches. Germline V lookup: CDR1 SGHRS, CDR2 YFSETQ. The CDR3 spells CASSPGGSGTPYEQYF. CDR3 DNA: TGCGCCAGCAGCCCCGGGGGTAGCGGGACACCCTACGAGCAGTACTTC.

This chain uses TRBV5-1 with TRBJ2-5; the match to TRBD2 covers 8 bases. V lost 3 bases and J lost 7; bases outside the gene matches: 17. The germline CDR1 and CDR2 sequences are SGHRS and YFSETQ. CDR3 length equals 17 residues. CDR3 coding DNA: TGCGCCAGCAGCTGGGCCCAGGGACTAGATGCCTGGGGGACCCAGTACTTC. Translation: CASSWAQGLDAWGTQYF.